This TCR beta chain was found in a study of CD8+ T cells in alopecia areata. At the level of the study: People stayed on tofacitinib for 6 to 18 months, then stopped the drug for 6 months.

It was from alopecia areata patients that lesional scalp punch biopsies and peripheral blood were collected. It was from PBMCs that CD4+ and CD8+ T cells were sorted. In germline, CDR1 is KGHSH, CDR2 LQKENI. V lost 6 bases and J 4 bases, leaving 7 bases between the germline ends. This CDR3 region has 13 residues. Extracted RNA was reverse transcribed, and the resulting cDNA served as sequencing template. Generated by immunoSEQ multiplex PCR, the TCRdb table keeps only in-frame clones and is missing some. The sample has around 200,000 clones; roughly 63% are singletons. Sequencing was performed on CD4+ T cells sorted from blood, taken at week 0. The rearrangement joins TRBV18 to TRBJ2-6; D call uncertain. The receptor comes from a human donor with alopecia areata. CDR3 protein: CASSTSGANVLTF. DNA for the CDR3: TGTGCCAGCTCGACAAGCGGGGCCAACGTCCTGACTTTC.